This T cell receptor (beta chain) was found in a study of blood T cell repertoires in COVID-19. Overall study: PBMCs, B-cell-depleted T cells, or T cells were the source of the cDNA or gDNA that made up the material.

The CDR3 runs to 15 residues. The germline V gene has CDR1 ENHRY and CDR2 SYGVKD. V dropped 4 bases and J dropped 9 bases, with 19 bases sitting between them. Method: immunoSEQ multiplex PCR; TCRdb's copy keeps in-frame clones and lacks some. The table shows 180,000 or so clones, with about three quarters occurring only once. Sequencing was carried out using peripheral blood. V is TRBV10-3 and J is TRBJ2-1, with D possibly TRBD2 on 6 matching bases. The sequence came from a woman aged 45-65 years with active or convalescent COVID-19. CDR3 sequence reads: CAISGAGIRSGEQFF. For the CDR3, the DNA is TGTGCCATCAGTGGGGCGGGGATTCGGAGTGGTGAGCAGTTCTTC.